The sample holds a few counts of the clone carrying this T cell receptor (beta chain). Libraries were prepared by immunoSEQ multiplex PCR; TCRdb keeps only in-frame clonotypes and omits some of them. The profile covers 65,000 to 90,000 clones, with more than 90% appearing a single time and about 4.3% taken by the ten largest. CDR1 SGHTA and CDR2 FQGNSA come from the germline V gene. This CDR3 contains 15 residues. Trimming took off 3 bases at V and 7 bases at J, with 13 bases between the two ends. This sample is part of a study of technical replicates of blood from a handful of donors. This chain links TRBV7-2 with TRBJ1-6; perhaps TRBD1 as D (6 bases). The receptor's source is a human donor in good health. Some clones in this sample may be carry-over from other donors' samples. What was sequenced was PBMCs. In DNA form, the CDR3 reads TGTGCCAGCAGCTTCGGACAGCCGATAAATTCACCCCTCCACTTT. Protein: CASSFGQPINSPLHF. Full variable domain (missing parts from reference TRBV7-2 and TRBJ1-6): GAGVSQSPSNKVTEKGKDVELRCDPISGHTALYWYRQSLGQGLEFLIYFQGNSAPDKSGLPSDRFSAERTGGSVSTLTIQRTQQEDSAVYLCASSFGQPINSPLHFGNGTRLTVT.